A single sample is the source of the 3 T cell receptor beta chains below, sequenced in a study of metastatic and nonmetastatic thyroid tumors. Thyroid surgery was performed in patients who had received no treatment beforehand. TCRdb re-called the PCR reads through MiXCR. The sample carries about 42,000 clones, 9.5% to 13% recorded once. The material sequenced was blood. The source is a male donor with papillary thyroid cancer or a benign thyroid nodule (not recorded which). Some clones in this sample may be carry-over from other donors' samples.

Sample share makes this clone medium-sized. The rearrangement uses TRBV28 and TRBJ1-2; 9 nucleotides match TRBD1. Germline-derived CDR1 and CDR2 are MDHEN and SYDVKM. The trim removed 5 bases at V and 3 bases at J, leaving 7 bases unmatched. CDR3 size: 15 residues. DNA of the CDR3: TGTGCCAGCAGTACTGGACAGGGGTGGGACTATGGCTACACCTTC. Translation: CASSTGQGWDYGYTF.

This clone was counted many times. The V and J genes are TRBV28 and TRBJ1-1; weak D call: TRBD1 (6 bases). The CDR3 length is 15 residues. With 5 bases removed from V and 5 bases from J, the gap between germline ends came to 18 bases. Germline CDR1 and CDR2: MDHEN and SYDVKM. DNA for the CDR3: TGTGCCAGCAGTCCCCAAGGACAGCTGGAAACTGAAGCTTTCTTT. Amino acid sequence: CASSPQGQLETEAFF. Using reference TRBV28 and TRBJ1-1 for the parts outside the CDR3, the full variable domain is DVKVTQSSRYLVKRTGEKVFLECVQDMDHENMFWYRQDPGLGLRLIYFSYDVKMKEKGDIPEGYSVSREKKERFSLILESASTNQTSMYLCASSPQGQLETEAFFGQGTRLTVV.

In its sample, this clone was seen many times. V and J are TRBV20-1 and TRBJ2-7; 10 bases agree with TRBD2. The CDR3 is 15 residues long. Germline V gene data show CDR1 as DFQATT and CDR2 as SNEGSKA (reference sequence). Trimming took 0 bases from V and 7 from J; bases not matched to a gene: 9. CDR3 nucleotide sequence: TGCAGTGCTAGAGATATCGAGCGGGAGGGCCGGGAGCAGTACTTC. Translation gives CSARDIEREGREQYF.